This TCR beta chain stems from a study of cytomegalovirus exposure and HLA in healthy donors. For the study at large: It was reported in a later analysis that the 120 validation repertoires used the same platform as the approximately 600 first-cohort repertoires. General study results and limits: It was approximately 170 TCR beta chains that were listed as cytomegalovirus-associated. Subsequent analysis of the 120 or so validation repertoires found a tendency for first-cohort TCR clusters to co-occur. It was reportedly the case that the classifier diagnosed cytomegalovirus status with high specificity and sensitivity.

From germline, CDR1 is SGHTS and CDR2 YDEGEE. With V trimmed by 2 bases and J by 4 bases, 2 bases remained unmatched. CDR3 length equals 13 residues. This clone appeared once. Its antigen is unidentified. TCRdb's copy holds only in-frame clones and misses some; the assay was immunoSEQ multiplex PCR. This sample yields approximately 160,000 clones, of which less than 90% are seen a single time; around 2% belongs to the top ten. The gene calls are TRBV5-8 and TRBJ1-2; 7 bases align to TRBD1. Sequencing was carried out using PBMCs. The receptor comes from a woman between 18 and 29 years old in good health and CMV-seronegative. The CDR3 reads CASSLDRVYGYTF. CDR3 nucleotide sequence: TGTGCCAGCAGCTTAGACAGGGTCTATGGCTACACCTTC.